The 26 T cell receptor beta chains in this list originate from one sample, sequenced in a study of T cells in Graves' hyperthyroidism and ophthalmopathy. Amplification yielded TCR beta CDR3 regions, with RNA transcripts as the source. First-round RT-PCR with HTBI primers amplified the TCR CDR3 region. Each CDR3 protein gets one entry after TCRdb re-called the multiplex PCR reads with MiXCR. The sample includes 340,000 or so distinct CDR3 sequences, approximately 22% seen only once; the top ten take about 50%. The source material was blood. The receptors derive from a woman between 50 and 59 years old with Graves' hyperthyroidism.

This clonotype was detected many times. No DNA is shown, since the ends of the CDR3 on it are uncertain; the CDR3 is the one TCRdb lists. The V and J genes are TRBV6-2 or TRBV6-3 and TRBJ2-7. The length of the CDR3 is 14 amino acids, counting both ends. CDR1 and CDR2 from the germline V gene are MNHEY and SVGEGT. The CDR3: CASSSTLGGREQYF.

There are a few counts of this clonotype. The CDR3 region is CASSLGLAGGGRPRSYNEQFF. DNA of the CDR3: TGCGCCAGCAGCTTGGGCCTAGCGGGGGGGGGTCGCCCGCGTTCCTACAATGAGCAGTTCTTC. The V and J genes are TRBV5-1 and TRBJ2-1, with 12 bases that match TRBD2. In germline, CDR1 is SGHRS, CDR2 YFSETQ. Trimming at V came to 0 bases and at J to 1 base, leaving 14 bases not matched to a gene. The CDR3 covers 21 residues.

The CDR3 DNA reads as TGTGCCAGCAGCGTAGAATGGGGGGTCGCAGATACGCAGTATTTT. This sequence encodes CASSVEWGVADTQYF. The genes are TRBV9 and TRBJ2-3, with D possibly matching TRBD2 (6 bases). The CDR3 is 15 residues long. V dropped 0 bases and J dropped 4 bases, with 12 bases sitting between them. Germline CDR1 and CDR2: SGDLS and YYNGEE.

This clonotype showed up many times. This rearrangement joins TRBV20-1 to TRBJ2-3; 9 positions agree with TRBD2. Germline V gene data show CDR1 as DFQATT and CDR2 as SNEGSKA (reference sequence). V lost 5 bases to trimming and J lost 1 base; unmatched junction nucleotides: 10. The CDR3 is 16 amino acids. The CDR3 sequence is CSAGGGGVKGTDTQYF. CDR3 DNA sequence: TGCAGTGCTGGTGGCGGGGGGGTTAAGGGCACAGATACGCAGTATTTT.

This clonotype was counted only a few times. The chain recombines TRBV30 with TRBJ2-6; D remains unclear. Germline V gene data show CDR1 as GTSNPN and CDR2 as SVGIG (reference sequence). The length of the CDR3 is 15 residues. V gave up 5 bases and J gave up 0 bases, with 11 bases separating them. CDR3 protein: CAWCPGYSGANVLTF. DNA for the CDR3: TGTGCCTGGTGCCCTGGGTACTCTGGGGCCAACGTCCTGACTTTC.

V gene TRBV29-1 combines with J gene TRBJ1-1; a possible D gene is TRBD1 (5 bases). This CDR3 comprises 15 residues. The V and J ends lost 1 base and 1 base respectively, with 13 bases between them. Germline lookup yields CDR1 SQVTM and CDR2 ANQGSEA. The CDR3 reads CSVEGGSGRNTEAFF. DNA for the CDR3: TGCAGCGTTGAAGGGGGGAGTGGGCGGAACACTGAAGCTTTCTTT.

The chain couples TRBV27 to TRBJ2-7; TRBD1 matches 10 bases. The CDR3 has 15 residues. CDR1 MNHEY and CDR2 SMNVEV come from the germline V gene (reference sequence). V was clipped by 6 bases and J by 7 bases; unmatched bases: 12. The CDR3 is CASSSIGTGDWEQYF. The DNA of the CDR3 is TGTGCCAGCAGCTCCATTGGGACAGGGGATTGGGAGCAGTACTTC.

The J gene is TRBJ1-5, the V gene TRBV10-3; perhaps TRBD1 as D (5 bases). The V gene's germline CDR1 is ENHRY and CDR2 SYGVKD. The CDR3 extends over 13 amino acids. Trimming pared 3 bases from V and 6 bases from J, leaving 9 bases between. Here the CDR3 DNA reads TGTGCCATCAGTGACGAGGGGACTCAGCCCCAGCATTTT. Its protein product is CAISDEGTQPQHF.

This clonotype was counted at least ten times. This sequence joins TRBV20-1 and TRBJ1-2; 7 bases are a match to TRBD1. The CDR3 runs 12 residues. Trimming took 6 bases from V and 5 from J; bases not matched to a gene: 6. CDR1 DFQATT and CDR2 SNEGSKA come from the germline V gene (reference sequence). CDR3 DNA sequence: TGCAGTGCCACCCGGGACAGATATGGCTACACCTTC. Its protein is CSATRDRYGYTF.

This clonotype was seen many times. The rearrangement joins TRBV20-1 to TRBJ1-1, with 7 bases identical to TRBD1. Looked up from germline, CDR1 is DFQATT and CDR2 is SNEGSKA (reference sequence). The trim removed 1 base at V and 7 bases at J, leaving 9 bases unmatched. CDR3 length: 14 amino acids. For the CDR3, the DNA is TGCAGTGCTAGAGGCCAGCCAGGGGGTAATGAAGCTTTCTTT. This encodes CSARGQPGGNEAFF.

This clonotype showed up many times. The genes are TRBV30 and TRBJ1-5, with 10 nucleotides matching TRBD1. Losses at the gene ends were 0 bases for V and 4 bases for J; bases not matched to a gene: 9. The CDR3 covers 17 residues. Germline V gene data show CDR1 as GTSNPN and CDR2 as SVGIG (reference sequence). The CDR3 nucleotides are TGTGCCTGGAGTGTACGGGACAGGGGAAAAGTAAATCAGCCCCAGCATTTT. Translation gives CAWSVRDRGKVNQPQHF.

This clonotype has ten or more counts. This chain connects TRBV2 to TRBJ1-2; 9 positions agree with TRBD1. J gave up 4 bases and V 10 bases, and 7 bases lay outside the gene matches. Germline-derived CDR1 and CDR2 are SNHLY and FYNNEI. This CDR3 region has 13 residues. As DNA, the CDR3 is TGTGCCACCGACCAGACAGGGGGCTATGGCTACACCTTC. This codes for CATDQTGGYGYTF. The whole variable domain, remainder taken from reference TRBV2 and TRBJ1-2, is EPEVTQTPSHQVTQMGQEVILRCVPISNHLYFYWYRQILGQKVEFLVSFYNNEISEKSEIFDDQFSVERPDGSNFTLKIRSTKLEDSAMYFCATDQTGGYGYTFGSGTRLTVV.

This chain links TRBV18 with TRBJ2-7; a weak D match, TRBD1 (7 bases). Germline V gene sequence: CDR1 KGHSH, CDR2 LQKENI. CDR3 length: 15 amino acids. The V end was cut by 4 bases, the J end by 3 bases, with 16 bases between. The CDR3 coding sequence is TGTGCCAGCTCACGCGGGACAGCGTTAAGCTACGAGCAGTACTTC. Amino acid sequence: CASSRGTALSYEQYF.

This clonotype was seen more than once but under ten times. The gene calls are TRBV7-2 and TRBJ2-1, with no clear D. Germline lookup yields CDR1 SGHTA and CDR2 FQGNSA. The V and J ends lost 5 bases and 10 bases respectively, with 15 bases between them. The CDR3 has 13 residues. CDR3 in DNA: TGTGCCAGCAGCACACCGTTAGTGGGAGAGCAGTTCTTC. It is translated as CASSTPLVGEQFF.

CDR3 in amino acids: CASRSDREGYHRNIQYF. CDR3 sequence (DNA): TGTGCCAGCAGATCCGACAGGGAGGGATATCATAGGAACATTCAGTACTTC. The chain carries TRBV6-1 and TRBJ2-4; either TRBD1 or TRBD2 may supply D (7 bases each). V was trimmed by 6 bases and J by 7 bases, leaving 25 bases between them. This CDR3 spans 17 amino acids. Germline CDR1 reads MNHNS; CDR2 reads SASEGT.

This clonotype came up many times. The chain has TRBV15 and TRBJ1-2; 8 positions match TRBD1. The germline V gene encodes CDR1 LNHNV and CDR2 YYDKDF (reference sequence). The CDR3 spans 16 residues. The V gene end was trimmed by 0 bases and the J gene end by 0 bases; junction bases not matched to a gene: 3. Here the CDR3 DNA reads TGTGCCACCAGCAGAGACGGGACAGGCTCTAACTATGGCTACACCTTC. Protein product: CATSRDGTGSNYGYTF.

This clonotype showed up many times. This chain connects TRBV13 to TRBJ2-1; 10 bases fit TRBD2. After removal of 7 bases from V and 0 bases from J, the junction contained 12 bases not matched to a gene. This CDR3 has 18 residues. Germline values: CDR1 PRHDT, CDR2 FYEKMQ (reference sequence). CDR3 amino acids: CASTPPRTSGSSYNEQFF. In nucleotides, the CDR3 is TGTGCCAGCACCCCCCCGCGGACTAGCGGAAGCTCCTACAATGAGCAGTTCTTC.

This rearrangement joins TRBV19 to TRBJ1-5; D perhaps matches TRBD1 (6 bases). CDR3 length equals 13 residues. Trimming stripped 1 base from V and 6 bases from J, with 7 bases between. CDR1 and CDR2 from the germline V gene are LNHDA and SQIVND (reference sequence). As DNA, the CDR3 is TGTGCCAGTAGTATAGGAGGGGGTCAGCCCCAGCATTTT. It encodes CASSIGGGQPQHF.

This clonotype was seen many times. The CDR3 nucleotides are TGTGCCAGCAGTGAACGGGGTTCCATCGACTATGGCTACACCTTC. Amino acids: CASSERGSIDYGYTF. The chain employs TRBV2 and TRBJ1-2; the D is unclear. Germline values: CDR1 SNHLY, CDR2 FYNNEI. Trimming took 2 bases from V and 3 from J, leaving 13 bases between them. This CDR3 comprises 15 residues.

This clonotype was seen repeatedly, ten times or more. Written as DNA, the CDR3 is TGTGCCAGCAGCCTCATTACAGGGGGACTCGACGAGCAGTACTTC. Translation gives CASSLITGGLDEQYF. The rearrangement joins TRBV27 to TRBJ2-7, with TRBD1 identical over 8 bases. There are 15 residues in the CDR3. Germline-derived CDR1 and CDR2 are MNHEY and SMNVEV (reference sequence). With 6 bases clipped from V and 5 bases from J, the junction kept 12 bases outside the gene matches.

In its sample, this clonotype was seen many times. The chain links TRBV4-1 to TRBJ2-1; TRBD2 matches 8 bases. The CDR3 loop spans 16 amino acids. V lost 5 bases and J lost 6; bases outside the gene matches: 12. Looked up from germline, CDR1 is MGHRA and CDR2 is YSYEKL. The CDR3: CASSNSPAGGINEQFF. Written as DNA, the CDR3 is TGCGCCAGCAGCAACTCTCCCGCGGGGGGAATCAATGAGCAGTTCTTC.

This clonotype was picked up many times. The genes are TRBV20-1 and TRBJ2-3; 7 nucleotides agree with TRBD2. Germline CDR1 is DFQATT and CDR2 is SNEGSKA (reference sequence). This CDR3 region has 14 residues. Trimming cost V 4 bases and J 0 bases; bases outside gene matches: 4. CDR3 in DNA: TGCAGTGCTAACCCGACTAGCAGCACAGATACGCAGTATTTT. This translates into CSANPTSSTDTQYF.

This chain joins TRBV12-5 and TRBJ2-7, with 7 bases matching TRBD1. The CDR3 spans 13 residues. Germline CDR1 LGHNT, CDR2 FRNRAP. Trimming took 6 bases from V and 1 from J; bases not matched to a gene: 3. DNA of the CDR3: TGTGCTAGTGGCGGGACAGTTTCCTACGAGCAGTACTTC. Its protein product is CASGGTVSYEQYF.

There are a few counts of this clonotype. J is TRBJ2-3 and V is TRBV6-1, with D tentatively TRBD1 (5 bases). V lost 8 bases to trimming and J lost 10 bases, with 13 bases between them. This CDR3 has 11 residues. The germline CDR1 and CDR2 sequences are MNHNS and SASEGT. The CDR3 loop is CASPDSSPQYF. CDR3 sequence (DNA): TGTGCCAGCCCTGACAGTAGTCCGCAGTATTTT.

This clonotype was seen ten or more times. CDR3 bases: TGTGCCAGCAGCACACTGGGGGGGCCCAATGAGCAGTTCTTC. Encoded protein: CASSTLGGPNEQFF. The chain combines TRBV11-2 with TRBJ2-1; D might be TRBD2 (7 bases). Germline CDR1 and CDR2: SGHAT and FQNNGV. The V end lost 5 bases, the J end lost 6 bases, and 14 bases lay between the germline ends. The CDR3 totals 14 residues.

In this sample, this clonotype turned up many times. The chain uses TRBV7-9 and TRBJ2-1, with 9 nucleotides matching TRBD1. V gave up 3 bases and J gave up 8 bases; unmatched junction bases: 14. Germline CDR1 reads SEHNR; CDR2 reads FQNEAQ (reference sequence). The CDR3 is made up of 17 amino acids. CDR3 DNA sequence: TGTGCCAGCAGCTTGAAAGCGGGGACAGGGAGGTTCGATGAGCAGTTCTTC. Its translation: CASSLKAGTGRFDEQFF. The full variable domain, rest sourced from reference TRBV7-9 and TRBJ2-1, is DTGVSQNPRHKITKRGQNVTFRCDPISEHNRLYWYRQTLGQGPEFLTYFQNEAQLEKSRLLSDRFSAERPKGSFSTLEIQRTEQGDSAMYLCASSLKAGTGRFDEQFFGPGTRLTVL.